The 10 T cell receptor beta chains below were found in one sample sequenced in a study of graft-versus-host responses after intestinal transplantation. No cognate antigen is known for these TCRs. Sequenced by immunoSEQ multiplex PCR; TCRdb stores in-frame clones only, minus some. The sample has about 110,000 clones; approximately 92% are singletons. This sample comprised unstimulated CD4+ T cells sorted from spleen or lymph node cells, obtained before transplant. The origin of the receptors is a human donor who was the organ donor for an intestinal transplant.

The CDR3 DNA is TGCGCCAGCAGCCAAGTTTGGGGGGTTGGAGCAACTAATGAAAAACTGTTTTTT. It encodes CASSQVWGVGATNEKLFF. V gene TRBV4-3 combines with J gene TRBJ1-4, with a weak D call TRBD1 (5 bases). The CDR3 spans 18 residues. Germline CDR1 reads LGHNA; CDR2 reads YSLEER. Trimming took 1 base from V and 0 from J, leaving 15 bases between them.

V gene TRBV9 combines with J gene TRBJ2-3; 10 bases match TRBD1. This CDR3 has 17 residues. From germline, CDR1 is SGDLS and CDR2 YYNGEE. V lost 0 bases to trimming and J lost 5 bases; unmatched junction nucleotides: 9. CDR3 protein: CASSVATTGGGRDTQYF. The CDR3 nucleotides are TGTGCCAGCAGCGTAGCTACGACAGGGGGCGGGAGAGATACGCAGTATTTT. The full variable domain, with the rest looked up from reference TRBV9 and TRBJ2-3, is DSGVTQTPKHLITATGQRVTLRCSPRSGDLSVYWYQQSLDQGLQFLIQYYNGEERAKGNILERFSAQQFPDLHSELNLSSLELGDSALYFCASSVATTGGGRDTQYFGPGTRLTVL.

The chain joins TRBV28 to TRBJ1-3, with D possibly being TRBD1 (6 bases). The V end lost 6 bases, the J end lost 4 bases, and 19 bases lay between the germline ends. This CDR3 spans 16 amino acids. CDR1 and CDR2 from the germline V gene are MDHEN and SYDVKM. CDR3 amino acids: CASRKRAGGGGNTIYF. DNA for the CDR3: TGTGCCAGCAGGAAAAGGGCCGGGGGCGGCGGAAACACCATATATTTT.

This clone came up a few times. The gene calls are TRBV5-1 and TRBJ2-3; TRBD2 agrees at 8 bases. V dropped 4 bases and J dropped 4; count of bases not matched to a gene: 2. Germline V gene lookup returns CDR1 SGHRS and CDR2 YFSETQ. This CDR3 has 13 amino acids. CDR3 DNA: TGCGCCAGCAGCCGGGGACTAGCAGATACGCAGTATTTT. Protein sequence: CASSRGLADTQYF. Full variable domain (rest looked up from reference TRBV5-1 and TRBJ2-3): KAGVTQTPRYLIKTRGQQVTLSCSPISGHRSVSWYQQTPGQGLQFLFEYFSETQRNKGNFPGRFSGRQFSNSRSEMNVSTLELGDSALYLCASSRGLADTQYFGPGTRLTVL.

The V and J genes are TRBV7-2 and TRBJ1-3; the match to TRBD1 covers 8 bases. Looked up from germline, CDR1 is SGHTA and CDR2 is FQGNSA. The CDR3 is made up of 14 amino acids. V was clipped by 4 bases and J by 3 bases; unmatched bases: 2. The CDR3 sequence is CASSWTGLGNTIYF. The CDR3, as DNA: TGTGCCAGCAGCTGGACAGGGCTTGGAAACACCATATATTTT.

The genes are TRBV29-1 and TRBJ1-1, with D possibly TRBD1 on 5 matching bases. This CDR3 has 16 amino acids. Per the germline V gene, CDR1 is SQVTM and CDR2 is ANQGSEA. The V and J ends lost 8 bases and 2 bases respectively, with 24 bases between them. CDR3 sequence reads: CSPSGGWGGKNTEAFF. The CDR3 bases are TGCAGCCCAAGCGGTGGTTGGGGGGGTAAAAACACTGAAGCTTTCTTT.

In the case of this clone: At the DNA level, this CDR3 is encoded by other sequences in the same sample as well. The CDR3 is CASSTIQGRGEAFF. In nucleotides, the CDR3 is TGTGCCAGTAGTACGATTCAGGGGCGGGGTGAAGCTTTCTTT. V usage is TRBV19 and J usage is TRBJ1-1; a possible D gene is TRBD1 (6 bases). The ends were cut back, 4 bases at V and 7 bases at J, with 16 bases in the middle. The CDR3 is 14 amino acids. CDR1 and CDR2 (germline): LNHDA, SQIVND (reference sequence).

V gene TRBV7-2 combines with J gene TRBJ1-3, with D perhaps TRBD1 (6 bases). The CDR3 is 15 amino acids. The germline CDR1 and CDR2 sequences are SGHTA and FQGNSA. The ends were cut back, 2 bases at V and 4 bases at J, with 12 bases in the middle. The CDR3 region is CASSLTSGAGNTIYF. The CDR3 DNA is TGTGCCAGCAGCTTAACCTCAGGGGCAGGAAACACCATATATTTT.

J is TRBJ2-6 and V is TRBV4-1; 10 bases line up with TRBD1. Per the germline V gene, CDR1 is MGHRA and CDR2 is YSYEKL. The CDR3 has 20 residues. V was clipped by 2 bases and J by 1 base; unmatched bases: 11. In nucleotides, the CDR3 is TGCGCCAGCAGCCAACCGACAGGGGGCAATTCTAAGTCTGGGGCCAACGTCCTGACTTTC. Translated: CASSQPTGGNSKSGANVLTF.

This chain connects TRBV28 to TRBJ2-3; D may be TRBD1 (6 bases). V lost 6 bases and J 6 bases, leaving 16 bases between the germline ends. Germline CDR1 and CDR2: MDHEN and SYDVKM. The CDR3 length is 14 residues. In DNA form, the CDR3 reads TGTGCCAGCAGGCCGGGACACCGGAGGGATACGCAGTATTTT. Protein: CASRPGHRRDTQYF. Together with reference TRBV28 and TRBJ2-3, the CDR3 gives the full variable domain: DVKVTQSSRYLVKRTGEKVFLECVQDMDHENMFWYRQDPGLGLRLIYFSYDVKMKEKGDIPEGYSVSREKKERFSLILESASTNQTSMYLCASRPGHRRDTQYFGPGTRLTVL.